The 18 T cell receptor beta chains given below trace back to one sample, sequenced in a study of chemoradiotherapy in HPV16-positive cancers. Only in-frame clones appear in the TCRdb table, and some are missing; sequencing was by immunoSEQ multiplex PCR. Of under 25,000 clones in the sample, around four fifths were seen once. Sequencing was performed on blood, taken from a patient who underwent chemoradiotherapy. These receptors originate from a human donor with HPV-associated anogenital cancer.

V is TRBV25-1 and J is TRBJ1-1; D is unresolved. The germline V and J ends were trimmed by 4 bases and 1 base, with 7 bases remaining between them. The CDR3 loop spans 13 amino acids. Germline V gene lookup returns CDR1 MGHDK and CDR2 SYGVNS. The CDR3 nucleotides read TGTGCCAGCAGTGCCCCATCGAACACTGAAGCTTTCTTT. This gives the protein CASSAPSNTEAFF.

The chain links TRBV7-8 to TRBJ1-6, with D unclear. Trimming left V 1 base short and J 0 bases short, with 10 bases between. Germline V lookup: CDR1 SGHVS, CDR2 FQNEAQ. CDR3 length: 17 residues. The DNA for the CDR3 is TGTGCCAGCAGCTTAGAGTCGTCGAGCTCCTATAATTCACCCCTCCACTTT. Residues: CASSLESSSSYNSPLHF.

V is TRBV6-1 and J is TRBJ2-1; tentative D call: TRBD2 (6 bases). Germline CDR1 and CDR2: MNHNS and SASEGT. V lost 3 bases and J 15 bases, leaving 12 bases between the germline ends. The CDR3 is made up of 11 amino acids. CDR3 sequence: CASSERRDLFF. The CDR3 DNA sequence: TGTGCCAGCAGTGAGAGACGGGACTTGTTCTTC.

The CDR3 bases are TGTGCCAGCAGCACACGACTAGCGGGGGAAGAGACCCAGTACTTC. It specifies CASSTRLAGEETQYF. The chain couples TRBV5-4 to TRBJ2-5, with 12 bases lining up with TRBD2. The CDR3 runs 15 residues. J gave up 3 bases and V 4 bases, and 4 bases lay outside the gene matches. Per the germline V gene, CDR1 is SGHNT and CDR2 is YYREEE (reference sequence).

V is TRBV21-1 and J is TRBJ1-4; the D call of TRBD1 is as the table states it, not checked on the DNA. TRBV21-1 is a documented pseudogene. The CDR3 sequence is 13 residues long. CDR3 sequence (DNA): TGTGCCAGCAGCCGAACAGGGAACGAAAAACTGTTTTTT. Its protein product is CASSRTGNEKLFF.

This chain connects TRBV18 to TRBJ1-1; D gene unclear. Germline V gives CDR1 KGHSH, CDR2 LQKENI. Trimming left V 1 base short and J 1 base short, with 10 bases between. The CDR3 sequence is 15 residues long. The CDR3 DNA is TGTGCCAGCTCACCACGGGTTGACGAGAACACTGAAGCTTTCTTT. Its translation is CASSPRVDENTEAFF.

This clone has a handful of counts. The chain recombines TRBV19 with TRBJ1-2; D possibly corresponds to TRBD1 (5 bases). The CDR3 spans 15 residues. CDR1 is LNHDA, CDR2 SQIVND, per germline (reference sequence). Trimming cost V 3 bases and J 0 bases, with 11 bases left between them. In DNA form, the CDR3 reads TGTGCCAGTAGTATGTGGTCGGGGGCTAACTATGGCTACACCTTC. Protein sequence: CASSMWSGANYGYTF. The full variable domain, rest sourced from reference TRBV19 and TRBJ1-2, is DGGITQSPKYLFRKEGQNVTLSCEQNLNHDAMYWYRQDPGQGLRLIYYSQIVNDFQKGDIAEGYSVSREKKESFPLTVTSAQKNPTAFYLCASSMWSGANYGYTFGSGTRLTVV.

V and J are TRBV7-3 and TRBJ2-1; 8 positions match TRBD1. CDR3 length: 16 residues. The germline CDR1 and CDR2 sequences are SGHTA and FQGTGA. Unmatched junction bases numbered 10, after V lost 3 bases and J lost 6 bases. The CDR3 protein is CASSLGQVGRGNEQFF. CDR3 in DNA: TGTGCCAGCAGCTTGGGACAGGTTGGTCGGGGCAATGAGCAGTTCTTC.

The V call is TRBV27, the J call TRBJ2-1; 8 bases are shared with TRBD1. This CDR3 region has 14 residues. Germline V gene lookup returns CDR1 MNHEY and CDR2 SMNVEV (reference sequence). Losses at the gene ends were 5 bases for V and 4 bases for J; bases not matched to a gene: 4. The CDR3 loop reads CASSPRTGYNEQFF. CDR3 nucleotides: TGTGCCAGCAGTCCAAGGACAGGGTACAATGAGCAGTTCTTC.

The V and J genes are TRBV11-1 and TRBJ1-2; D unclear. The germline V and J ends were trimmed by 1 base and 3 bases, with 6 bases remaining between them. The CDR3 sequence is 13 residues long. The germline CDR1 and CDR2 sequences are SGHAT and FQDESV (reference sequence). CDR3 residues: CASSLGTDYGYTF. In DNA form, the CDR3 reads TGTGCCAGCAGCTTAGGGACCGACTATGGCTACACCTTC.

As DNA, the CDR3 is TGTGCCAGCAGTTTTCCGGGACAGGGGTCCTTCAATCAGCCCCAGCATTTT. Encoded protein: CASSFPGQGSFNQPQHF. The rearrangement joins TRBV28 to TRBJ1-5; 10 nucleotides match TRBD1. Looked up from germline, CDR1 is MDHEN and CDR2 is SYDVKM. The J segment lost 3 bases and the V segment lost 3 bases, leaving 8 bases of the junction unmatched. This CDR3 has 17 residues.

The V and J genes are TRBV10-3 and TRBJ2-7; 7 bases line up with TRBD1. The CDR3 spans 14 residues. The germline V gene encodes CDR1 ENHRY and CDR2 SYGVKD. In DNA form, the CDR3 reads TGTGCTACCCGGGACAGTTTATACCCCTACGAGCAGTACTTC. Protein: CATRDSLYPYEQYF.

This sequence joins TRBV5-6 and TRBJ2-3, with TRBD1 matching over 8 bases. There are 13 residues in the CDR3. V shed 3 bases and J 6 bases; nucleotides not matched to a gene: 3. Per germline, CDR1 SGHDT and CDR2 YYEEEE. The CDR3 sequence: CASSSGGWDTQYF. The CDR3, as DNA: TGTGCCAGCAGCTCAGGGGGCTGGGATACGCAGTATTTT.

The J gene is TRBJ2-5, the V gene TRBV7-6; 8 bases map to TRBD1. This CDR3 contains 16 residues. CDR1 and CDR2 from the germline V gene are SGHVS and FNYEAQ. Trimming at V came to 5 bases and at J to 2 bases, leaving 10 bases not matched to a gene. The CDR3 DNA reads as TGTGCCAGCAGCGGACCGGACAGGGCCACGCAAGAGACCCAGTACTTC. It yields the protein CASSGPDRATQETQYF.

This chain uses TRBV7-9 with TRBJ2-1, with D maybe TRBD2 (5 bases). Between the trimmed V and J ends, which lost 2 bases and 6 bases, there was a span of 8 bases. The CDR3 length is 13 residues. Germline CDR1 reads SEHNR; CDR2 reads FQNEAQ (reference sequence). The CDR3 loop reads CASSLRGFNEQFF. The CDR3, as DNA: TGTGCCAGCAGCTTACGAGGGTTCAATGAGCAGTTCTTC.

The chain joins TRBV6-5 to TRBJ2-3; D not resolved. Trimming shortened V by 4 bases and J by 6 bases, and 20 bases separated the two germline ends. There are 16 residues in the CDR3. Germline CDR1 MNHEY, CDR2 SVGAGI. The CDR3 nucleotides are TGTGCCAGCAGTTTCGCACCGGGCCAACGGTCCGATACGCAGTATTTT. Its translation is CASSFAPGQRSDTQYF.

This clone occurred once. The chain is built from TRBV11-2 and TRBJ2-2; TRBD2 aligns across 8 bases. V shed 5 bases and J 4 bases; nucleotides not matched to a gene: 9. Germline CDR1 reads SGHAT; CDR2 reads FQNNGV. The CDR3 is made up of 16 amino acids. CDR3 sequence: CASSPRTGGATGELFF. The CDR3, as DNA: TGTGCCAGCAGCCCCCGGACCGGGGGGGCCACCGGGGAGCTGTTTTTT.

CDR3: CASSPRGQGANEQYF. CDR3 coding DNA: TGTGCCAGCTCACCTAGGGGACAGGGGGCTAACGAGCAGTACTTC. V and J are TRBV18 and TRBJ2-7, with 12 bases fitting TRBD1. The trim removed 3 bases at V and 5 bases at J, leaving 5 bases unmatched. Germline loops: CDR1 KGHSH, CDR2 LQKENI. The CDR3 loop spans 15 amino acids.